The sequence of this T cell receptor beta chain was determined in a study of T-cell reconstitution after alpha-beta-depleted transplantation in children. Findings and limits, study-wide: Surviving recipient T cells and thymic progenitors accounted for the high day-60 TCRbeta diversity observed in some patients. At the one-year point after transplant, T-cell counts and TCRbeta diversity were found to come mostly from T cells that had been newly produced.

Preparation of the TCRbeta library involved a method that used unique molecular identifiers. TCRdb ran MiXCR on the PCR reads and lists one entry per CDR3 protein. This sample carries roughly 100,000 distinct CDR3 sequences, around 5.9% of them seen once, and the ten largest clones take 5.5% to 7%. This clonotype has ten or more counts. Its target is unknown. Source: PBMCs, mostly from graft donor cells, taken 60 days after TCRalphabeta/CD19-depleted stem cell transplant. This sequence originates from a female patient aged 2-9 years who had a stem cell transplant for Fanconi anemia, so the T cells may come from the graft donor.

CDR3 DNA: TGTGCCATCAGTGAGTCGGGCCCCACTTGGGTCAATGAGCAGTTCTTC. Translating gives CAISESGPTWVNEQFF. This chain links TRBV10-3 with TRBJ2-1; D unclear. V shed 0 bases and J shed 6 bases, with 15 bases lying between them. CDR3 length: 16 amino acids. Germline V gene sequence: CDR1 ENHRY, CDR2 SYGVKD.